The next 15 T cell receptor beta chains were all read from a single sample in a study of a mutant IDH1 vaccine in newly diagnosed glioma (dated by TCRdb to about 2021). The sample's time point label, decoded: baseline, week 1 (first vaccination visit). The treatment or condition label, read with the paper, signifies: pre-vaccination baseline after standard-of-care therapy. Libraries were constructed by the immunoSEQ multiplex PCR assay. Here the immuneACCESS table is served through TCRdb, limited to in-frame sequences with V and J called. Missing clones are a known gap in these copies; in checked studies unresolved V genes cover under half, and the rest lacks a known reason. The sample has about 51,000 clones on record, about 83% of them singletons. The ten largest clones add up to roughly 1.9% of the sample. The sample consisted of PBMCs, taken from a glioma patient treated with radiotherapy, temozolomide or both. The receptors were gathered from a woman aged 40 to 50 with glioma.

This clone turned up a few times. The chain recombines TRBV10-3 with TRBJ1-2, with 9 bases fitting TRBD1. The CDR3 contains 15 residues. Losses at the gene ends were 10 bases for V and 4 bases for J; bases not matched to a gene: 13. Germline V gene sequence: CDR1 ENHRY, CDR2 SYGVKD. The CDR3 bases are TGTGCCACCCCGGGACAGGGACTACGTGGCTATGGCTACACCTTC. Protein: CATPGQGLRGYGYTF.

The chain is built from TRBV18 and TRBJ2-7; 7 positions match TRBD1. The V gene's germline CDR1 is KGHSH and CDR2 LQKENI. This CDR3 is built from 16 residues. With 2 bases clipped from V and 1 base from J, the junction kept 8 bases outside the gene matches. The CDR3 region has the DNA TGTGCCAGCTCACCAGGAGACAGGGTTTGGTCCTACGAGCAGTACTTC. As protein: CASSPGDRVWSYEQYF.

The V call is TRBV5-6, the J call TRBJ1-2; no clear D. The CDR3 is made up of 16 amino acids. From germline, CDR1 is SGHDT and CDR2 YYEEEE. Trimming shortened V by 0 bases and J by 0 bases, and 12 bases separated the two germline ends. CDR3 amino acids: CASSLGRPLANYGYTF. In DNA, the CDR3 is TGTGCCAGCAGCTTGGGACGCCCCTTAGCTAACTATGGCTACACCTTC. The variable domain in full, with the rest retrieved from reference TRBV5-6 and TRBJ1-2, is DAGVTQSPTHLIKTRGQQVTLRCSPKSGHDTVSWYQQALGQGPQFIFQYYEEEERQRGNFPDRFSGHQFPNYSSELNVNALLLGDSALYLCASSLGRPLANYGYTFGSGTRLTVV.

The chain uses TRBV2 and TRBJ2-3; 7 nucleotides match TRBD2. The trim removed 7 bases at V and 2 bases at J, leaving 6 bases unmatched. The CDR3 is made up of 14 amino acids. Germline V gives CDR1 SNHLY, CDR2 FYNNEI. CDR3 sequence reads: CASIWRGNTDTQYF. CDR3 DNA sequence: TGTGCCAGCATCTGGCGGGGGAACACAGATACGCAGTATTTT.

The J gene is TRBJ2-7, the V gene TRBV5-1, with 10 bases lining up with TRBD1. The CDR3 is 14 amino acids. Germline V gene lookup returns CDR1 SGHRS and CDR2 YFSETQ. Losses at the gene ends were 4 bases for V and 6 bases for J; bases not matched to a gene: 7. In DNA form, the CDR3 reads TGCGCCAGCAGCAACCGGGACAGGGGACCCGAGCAGTACTTC. It is translated as CASSNRDRGPEQYF.

This chain links TRBV2 with TRBJ1-1; tentative D call: TRBD1 (5 bases). Deletions cut 6 bases from V and 4 bases from J, with 12 bases between. CDR1 is SNHLY, CDR2 FYNNEI, per germline. The CDR3 covers 13 residues. The CDR3 region is CASREGRSTEAFF. The CDR3, as DNA: TGTGCCAGCAGAGAGGGACGGAGCACTGAAGCTTTCTTT.

The chain uses TRBV7-2 and TRBJ2-5; D gene ambiguous. Per germline, CDR1 SGHTA and CDR2 FQGNSA. Trimming shortened V by 3 bases and J by 5 bases, and 4 bases separated the two germline ends. This CDR3 is 11 amino acids long. CDR3 sequence: CASSFRETQYF. The DNA for the CDR3 is TGTGCCAGCAGCTTTAGGGAGACCCAGTACTTC.

This clone has a single count. The chain links TRBV14 to TRBJ1-6; D is undetermined. This CDR3 spans 14 amino acids. With 4 bases removed from V and 10 bases from J, the gap between germline ends came to 14 bases. The germline V gene encodes CDR1 SGHDN and CDR2 FVKESK. As DNA, the CDR3 is TGTGCCAGCAGCCCGACACCCTTAGGATCACCCCTCCACTTT. Residues: CASSPTPLGSPLHF.

This chain links TRBV5-6 with TRBJ2-2; D not certain. Germline CDR1 and CDR2: SGHDT and YYEEEE. Trimming cost V 0 bases and J 12 bases, with 21 bases left between them. The CDR3 has 16 residues. In DNA form, the CDR3 reads TGTGCCAGCAGCTTGGAGTACGGTCAAGAAGATAGGAAGCTGTTTTTT. This translates into CASSLEYGQEDRKLFF.

The rearrangement links TRBV30 to TRBJ1-5; possible D gene TRBD1, 6 bases. The germline gives CDR1 GTSNPN, CDR2 SVGIG (reference sequence). V lost 2 bases, J lost 5 bases, and 10 bases lay in between. The CDR3 consists of 13 residues. CDR3 amino acids: CAWSRGAHQPQHF. The CDR3, as DNA: TGTGCCTGGAGTCGGGGGGCCCATCAGCCCCAGCATTTT.

The chain employs TRBV6-1 and TRBJ1-3, with a possible D match to TRBD1 (5 bases). There are 14 residues in the CDR3. CDR1 and CDR2 from the germline V gene are MNHNS and SASEGT. V was shortened by 4 bases and J by 8 bases, with 15 bases between the two germline ends. CDR3 residues: CASSVDIGGDTIYF. The CDR3 DNA follows: TGTGCCAGCAGTGTGGACATCGGAGGGGACACCATATATTTT.

The gene calls are TRBV25-1 and TRBJ2-6; D unresolved. Trimming took 6 bases from V and 0 from J, leaving 15 bases between them. The germline V gene encodes CDR1 MGHDK and CDR2 SYGVNS. The CDR3 covers 17 residues. Here the CDR3 reads CASSSLYPGSGANVLTF. In nucleotides, the CDR3 is TGTGCCAGCAGCTCACTATACCCGGGCTCTGGGGCCAACGTCCTGACTTTC.

The chain carries TRBV5-5 and TRBJ2-2, with TRBD1 matching over 10 bases. After removal of 5 bases from V and 1 base from J, the junction contained 2 bases not matched to a gene. This CDR3 is 15 amino acids long. Per the germline V gene, CDR1 is SGHKS and CDR2 is YYEKEE (reference sequence). The CDR3 loop reads CASRWTGGNTGELFF. The CDR3 DNA sequence: TGTGCCAGCAGGTGGACAGGGGGGAACACCGGGGAGCTGTTTTTT. Looking up the rest from reference TRBV5-5 and TRBJ2-2 gives the full variable domain: DAGVTQSPTHLIKTRGQQVTLRCSPISGHKSVSWYQQVLGQGPQFIFQYYEKEERGRGNFPDRFSARQFPNYSSELNVNALLLGDSALYLCASRWTGGNTGELFFGEGSRLTVL.

This clone has only a few counts. The chain carries TRBV11-2 and TRBJ1-1; D perhaps matches TRBD1 (6 bases). The CDR3 contains 15 residues. Germline CDR1 SGHAT, CDR2 FQNNGV. V dropped 1 base and J dropped 2 bases, with 11 bases sitting between them. CDR3: CASSLVQGRNTEAFF. DNA of the CDR3: TGTGCCAGCAGCTTAGTGCAGGGGAGAAACACTGAAGCTTTCTTT.

V is TRBV7-2 and J is TRBJ2-5; D remains unclear. The CDR3 loop spans 14 amino acids. Trimming shortened V by 1 base and J by 4 bases, and 10 bases separated the two germline ends. In germline, CDR1 is SGHTA, CDR2 FQGNSA. CDR3 sequence reads: CASSLGARRETQYF. In DNA, the CDR3 is TGTGCCAGCAGCTTAGGCGCACGGCGAGAGACCCAGTACTTC. Full variable domain (remainder filled in from reference TRBV7-2 and TRBJ2-5): GAGVSQSPSNKVTEKGKDVELRCDPISGHTALYWYRQSLGQGLEFLIYFQGNSAPDKSGLPSDRFSAERTGGSVSTLTIQRTQQEDSAVYLCASSLGARRETQYFGPGTRLLVL.